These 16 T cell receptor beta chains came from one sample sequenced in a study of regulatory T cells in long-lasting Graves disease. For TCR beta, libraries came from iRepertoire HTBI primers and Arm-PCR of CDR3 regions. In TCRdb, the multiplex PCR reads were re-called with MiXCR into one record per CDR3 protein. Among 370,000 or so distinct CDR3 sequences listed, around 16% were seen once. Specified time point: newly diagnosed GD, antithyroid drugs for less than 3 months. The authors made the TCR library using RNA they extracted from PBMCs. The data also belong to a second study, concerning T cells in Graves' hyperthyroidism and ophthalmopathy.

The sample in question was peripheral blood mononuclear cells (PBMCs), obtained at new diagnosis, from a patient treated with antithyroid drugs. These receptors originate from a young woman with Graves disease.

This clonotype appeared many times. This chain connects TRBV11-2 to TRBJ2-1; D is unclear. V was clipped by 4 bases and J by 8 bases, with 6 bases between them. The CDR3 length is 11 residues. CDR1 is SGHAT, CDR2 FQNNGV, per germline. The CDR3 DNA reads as TGTGCCAGCAGCTCTAACTATGAGCAGTTCTTC. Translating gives CASSSNYEQFF.

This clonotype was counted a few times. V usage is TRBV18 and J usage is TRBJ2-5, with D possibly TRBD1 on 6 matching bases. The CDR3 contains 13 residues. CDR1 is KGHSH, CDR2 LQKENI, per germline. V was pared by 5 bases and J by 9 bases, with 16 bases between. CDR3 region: CASSGTTPLAQYF. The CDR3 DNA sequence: TGTGCCAGCTCAGGGACAACACCACTGGCCCAGTACTTC.

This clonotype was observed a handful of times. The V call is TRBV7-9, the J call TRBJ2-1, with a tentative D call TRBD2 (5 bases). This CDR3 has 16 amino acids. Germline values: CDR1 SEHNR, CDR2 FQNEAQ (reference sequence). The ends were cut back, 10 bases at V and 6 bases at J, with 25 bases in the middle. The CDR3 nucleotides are TGTGCCACCCAATCACTACTGGCGGAGGTTGGCAATGAGCAGTTCTTC. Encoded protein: CATQSLLAEVGNEQFF. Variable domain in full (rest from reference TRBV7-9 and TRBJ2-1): DTGVSQNPRHKITKRGQNVTFRCDPISEHNRLYWYRQTLGQGPEFLTYFQNEAQLEKSRLLSDRFSAERPKGSFSTLEIQRTEQGDSAMYLCATQSLLAEVGNEQFFGPGTRLTVL.

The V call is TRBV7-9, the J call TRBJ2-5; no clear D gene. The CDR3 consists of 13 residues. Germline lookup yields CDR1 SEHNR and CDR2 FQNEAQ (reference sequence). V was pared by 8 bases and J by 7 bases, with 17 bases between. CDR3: CASGNEASGTQYF. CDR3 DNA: TGTGCCAGCGGCAATGAAGCCTCAGGGACCCAGTACTTC.

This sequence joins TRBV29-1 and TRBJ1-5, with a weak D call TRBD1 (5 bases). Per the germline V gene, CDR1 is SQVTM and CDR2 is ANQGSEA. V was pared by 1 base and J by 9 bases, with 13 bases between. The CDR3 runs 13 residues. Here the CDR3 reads CSVEVPGILPQHF. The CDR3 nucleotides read TGCAGCGTTGAAGTTCCAGGGATCCTGCCCCAGCATTTT. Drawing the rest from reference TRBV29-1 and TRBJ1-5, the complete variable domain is SAVISQKPSRDICQRGTSLTIQCQVDSQVTMMFWYRQQPGQSLTLIATANQGSEATYESGFVIDKFPISRPNLTFSTLTVSNMSPEDSSIYLCSVEVPGILPQHFGDGTRLSIL.

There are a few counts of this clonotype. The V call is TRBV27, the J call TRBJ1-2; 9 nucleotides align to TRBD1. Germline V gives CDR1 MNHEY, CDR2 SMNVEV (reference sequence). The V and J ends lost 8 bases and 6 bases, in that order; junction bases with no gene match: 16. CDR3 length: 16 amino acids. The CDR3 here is CASRPSTGGLGNGYTF. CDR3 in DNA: TGTGCCAGCCGGCCAAGCACAGGGGGCCTGGGGAATGGCTACACCTTC.

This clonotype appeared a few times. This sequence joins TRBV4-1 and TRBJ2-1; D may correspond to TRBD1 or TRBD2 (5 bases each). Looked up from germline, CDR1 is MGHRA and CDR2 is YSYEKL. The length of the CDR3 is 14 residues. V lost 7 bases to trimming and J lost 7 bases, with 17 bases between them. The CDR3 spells CASTPLAGGNEQFF. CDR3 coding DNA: TGCGCCAGCACCCCTTTGGCTGGGGGAAATGAGCAGTTCTTC.

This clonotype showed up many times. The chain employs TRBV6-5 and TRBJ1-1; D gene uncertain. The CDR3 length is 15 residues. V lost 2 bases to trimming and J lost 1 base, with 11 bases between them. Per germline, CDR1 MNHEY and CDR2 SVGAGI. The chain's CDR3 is CASSYGGGRNTEAFF. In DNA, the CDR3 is TGTGCCAGCAGTTACGGAGGCGGACGGAACACTGAAGCTTTCTTT.

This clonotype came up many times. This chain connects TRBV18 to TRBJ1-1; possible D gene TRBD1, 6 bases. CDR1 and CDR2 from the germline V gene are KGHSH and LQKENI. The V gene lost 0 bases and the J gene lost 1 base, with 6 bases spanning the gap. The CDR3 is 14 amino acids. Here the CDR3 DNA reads TGTGCCAGCTCACCACCGACAGGGAACACTGAAGCTTTCTTT. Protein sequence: CASSPPTGNTEAFF.

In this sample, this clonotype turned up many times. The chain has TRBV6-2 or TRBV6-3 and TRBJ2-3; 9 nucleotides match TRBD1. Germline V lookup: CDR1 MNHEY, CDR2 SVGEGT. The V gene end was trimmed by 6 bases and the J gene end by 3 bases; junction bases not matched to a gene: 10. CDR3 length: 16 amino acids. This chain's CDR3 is CASRWRQGEGTDTQYF. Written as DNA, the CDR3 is TGTGCCAGCAGATGGAGACAGGGGGAAGGGACAGATACGCAGTATTTT.

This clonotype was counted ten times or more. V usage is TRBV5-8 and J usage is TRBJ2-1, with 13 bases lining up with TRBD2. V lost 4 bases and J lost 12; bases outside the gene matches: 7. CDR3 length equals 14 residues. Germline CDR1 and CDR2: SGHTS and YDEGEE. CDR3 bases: TGTGCCAGCAGCCACAGACTAGCGGGGGGTGCGCAGTTCTTC. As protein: CASSHRLAGGAQFF.

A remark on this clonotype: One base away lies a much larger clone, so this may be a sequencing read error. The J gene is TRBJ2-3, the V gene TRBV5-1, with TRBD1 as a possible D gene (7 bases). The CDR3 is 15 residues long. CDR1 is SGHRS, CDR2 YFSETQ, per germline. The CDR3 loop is CANSLEGTVTDTQYF. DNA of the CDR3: TGCGCCAACAGCTTGGAGGGGACAGTCACAGATACGCAGTATTTT.

CDR3 nucleotide sequence: TGTGCCAGCAGCTTGTCAGGGGAGTACACGCAGTATTTT. Its protein product is CASSLSGEYTQYF. This chain connects TRBV5-4 to TRBJ2-3; TRBD1 is a possible D gene (6 bases). Trimming took off 1 base at V and 9 bases at J, with 12 bases between the two ends. The germline V gene encodes CDR1 SGHNT and CDR2 YYREEE (reference sequence). This CDR3 contains 13 residues.

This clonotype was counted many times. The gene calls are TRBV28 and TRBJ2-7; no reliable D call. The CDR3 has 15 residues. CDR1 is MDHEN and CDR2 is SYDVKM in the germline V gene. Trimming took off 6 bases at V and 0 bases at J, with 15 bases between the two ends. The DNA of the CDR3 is TGTGCCAGCAGACCCTCCCCCTCTTACTCCTACGAGCAGTACTTC. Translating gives CASRPSPSYSYEQYF.

The CDR3 is CSAPPSGSSYEQYF. The CDR3 coding sequence is TGCAGTGCTCCCCCGAGCGGGTCCTCCTACGAGCAGTACTTC. V and J are TRBV20-1 and TRBJ2-7, with D tentatively TRBD2 (6 bases). CDR1 is DFQATT and CDR2 is SNEGSKA in the germline V gene (reference sequence). V lost 5 bases to trimming and J lost 0 bases, with 14 bases between them. The CDR3 consists of 14 residues.

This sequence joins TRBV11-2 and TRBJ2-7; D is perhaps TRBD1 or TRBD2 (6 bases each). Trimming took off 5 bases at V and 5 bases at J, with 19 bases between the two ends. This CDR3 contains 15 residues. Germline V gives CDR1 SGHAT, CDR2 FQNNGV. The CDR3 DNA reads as TGTGCCAGCAGCCCGCGCATACAGGGACTCAACGAGCAGTACTTC. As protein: CASSPRIQGLNEQYF.